These 20 T cell receptor beta chains share one sample of origin, sequenced in a study of Ad26.COV2.S vaccination and SARS-CoV-2 variants. Libraries were prepared by immunoSEQ multiplex PCR; TCRdb keeps only in-frame clonotypes and omits some of them. The data hold more than 150,000 clones, with roughly 87% observed a single time. Source: peripheral blood, taken after recovery from COVID-19. Source of these receptors: a human donor who had recovered from COVID-19.

J is TRBJ1-2 and V is TRBV25-1, with TRBD1 identical over 7 bases. The trim removed 7 bases at V and 2 bases at J, leaving 10 bases unmatched. The CDR3 spans 15 residues. Germline assignment: CDR1 MGHDK and CDR2 SYGVNS. DNA of the CDR3: TGTGCCAGCACCCTAGGAGGGGGCTTCAACTATGGCTACACCTTC. It yields the protein CASTLGGGFNYGYTF.

The V call is TRBV18, the J call TRBJ1-3, with TRBD1 as a possible D gene (6 bases). The CDR3 totals 15 residues. From germline, CDR1 is KGHSH and CDR2 LQKENI. V shed 0 bases and J shed 8 bases, with 14 bases lying between them. The CDR3 DNA sequence: TGTGCCAGCTCACCACCGCCGGGACAAAGGGACACCATATATTTT. This translates into CASSPPPGQRDTIYF.

CDR3 residues: CASSSTGGWSGELFF. CDR3 DNA sequence: TGTGCCAGCAGCTCGACAGGGGGTTGGTCCGGGGAGCTGTTTTTT. The rearrangement joins TRBV7-3 to TRBJ2-2; 9 nucleotides line up with TRBD1. The CDR3 totals 15 residues. V gave up 4 bases and J gave up 6 bases; unmatched junction bases: 6. CDR1 and CDR2 (germline): SGHTA, FQGTGA.

This clone occurred once. The chain joins TRBV5-4 to TRBJ2-5; unclear D gene. Trimming took 5 bases from V and 3 from J, leaving 5 bases between them. Germline CDR1 SGHNT, CDR2 YYREEE (reference sequence). CDR3 length equals 11 residues. This CDR3 reads CASRNEETQYF. The CDR3 DNA is TGTGCCAGCAGGAATGAAGAGACCCAGTACTTC.

The J gene is TRBJ1-1, the V gene TRBV5-1, with D maybe TRBD1 (5 bases). V lost 5 bases, J lost 1 base, and 12 bases lay in between. CDR1 and CDR2 from the germline V gene are SGHRS and YFSETQ. The length of the CDR3 is 14 residues. The CDR3 DNA sequence: TGCGCCAGCAGTTTTGACAGACAGAACACTGAAGCTTTCTTT. Translated: CASSFDRQNTEAFF.

V gene TRBV5-4 combines with J gene TRBJ2-3, with a tentative D call TRBD1 (5 bases). With 2 bases removed from V and 0 bases from J, the gap between germline ends came to 13 bases. CDR3 length: 16 residues. Germline V gene sequence: CDR1 SGHNT, CDR2 YYREEE (reference sequence). CDR3 protein: CASSLGGAESTDTQYF. The CDR3 bases are TGTGCCAGCAGCTTAGGTGGGGCGGAGAGCACAGATACGCAGTATTTT. Full variable domain (missing parts from reference TRBV5-4 and TRBJ2-3): ETGVTQSPTHLIKTRGQQVTLRCSSQSGHNTVSWYQQALGQGPQFIFQYYREEENGRGNFPPRFSGLQFPNYSSELNVNALELDDSALYLCASSLGGAESTDTQYFGPGTRLTVL.

The V call is TRBV5-1, the J call TRBJ2-7; 7 bases agree with TRBD2. Germline V gene data show CDR1 as SGHRS and CDR2 as YFSETQ. V trimming: 0 bases; J trimming: 6 bases; junction bases outside the gene matches: 6. The CDR3 has 14 residues. The CDR3 DNA sequence: TGCGCCAGCAGCTTGGAGGGGAGGGCCGGCGAGCAGTACTTC. Protein: CASSLEGRAGEQYF.

This chain joins TRBV18 and TRBJ2-3; no clear D gene. The V end was cut by 4 bases, the J end by 4 bases, with 6 bases between. The CDR3 spans 12 residues. The germline V gene encodes CDR1 KGHSH and CDR2 LQKENI. The CDR3 DNA follows: TGTGCCAGCTCACGCCCTGCAGATACGCAGTATTTT. Its protein product is CASSRPADTQYF.

This clone came up a few times. The chain employs TRBV2 and TRBJ1-1; no definite D call. In germline, CDR1 is SNHLY, CDR2 FYNNEI. Deletions cut 5 bases from V and 2 bases from J, with 15 bases between. This CDR3 is built from 15 residues. CDR3 sequence: CASSPEGLGNTEAFF. The CDR3 nucleotides read TGTGCCAGCAGTCCGGAGGGATTGGGAAACACTGAAGCTTTCTTT.

The CDR3 is CASSAGEMGAEKLFF. CDR3 bases: TGCGCCAGCAGCGCCGGAGAGATGGGGGCGGAAAAACTGTTTTTT. The chain recombines TRBV5-1 with TRBJ1-4; weak D call: TRBD1 (6 bases). This CDR3 comprises 15 residues. Deletions cut 4 bases from V and 8 bases from J, with 18 bases between. Per the germline V gene, CDR1 is SGHRS and CDR2 is YFSETQ.

This clone was seen a handful of times. This chain uses TRBV9 with TRBJ2-7, with D hard to call. Trimming pared 0 bases from V and 0 bases from J, leaving 4 bases between. This CDR3 is built from 13 residues. From germline, CDR1 is SGDLS and CDR2 YYNGEE. This CDR3 is CASSVGSSYEQYF. CDR3 DNA: TGTGCCAGCAGCGTAGGGAGCTCCTACGAGCAGTACTTC.

The rearrangement links TRBV5-3 to TRBJ2-1; 8 bases are a match to TRBD2. TRBV5-3 falls under the ORF class, with uncertain function. Losses at the gene ends were 4 bases for V and 3 bases for J; bases not matched to a gene: 9. The CDR3 runs to 16 residues. The CDR3 spells CARSKVGRVGYNEQFF. The CDR3 region has the DNA TGTGCCAGAAGCAAGGTCGGGAGGGTGGGCTACAATGAGCAGTTCTTC.

The V gene is TRBV28, the J gene TRBJ1-1; D uncertain. Germline values: CDR1 MDHEN, CDR2 SYDVKM. The CDR3 loop spans 13 amino acids. The V end lost 6 bases, the J end lost 4 bases, and 12 bases lay between the germline ends. In DNA form, the CDR3 reads TGTGCCAGCAGCGTCCTCGACCGCACTGAAGCTTTCTTT. This gives the protein CASSVLDRTEAFF.

The rearrangement links TRBV5-4 to TRBJ1-5; the D is unclear. Germline V gene sequence: CDR1 SGHNT, CDR2 YYREEE (reference sequence). Trimming stripped 0 bases from V and 9 bases from J, with 19 bases between. This CDR3 has 16 amino acids. In nucleotides, the CDR3 is TGTGCCAGCAGCTTGGTCAAGATTGGCAAGACGGGGCCCCAGCATTTT. Its protein is CASSLVKIGKTGPQHF.

The count of this clone is one. This chain joins TRBV3-1 (or the pseudogene TRBV3-2) and TRBJ2-1; TRBD2 aligns across 10 bases. V lost 0 bases and J lost 9; bases outside the gene matches: 5. The germline V gene encodes CDR1 LGHDT and CDR2 YNNKEL (reference sequence). The CDR3 is 15 residues long. The CDR3: CASSQESGGGGEQFF. The CDR3 coding sequence is TGTGCCAGCAGCCAAGAAAGCGGGGGGGGCGGTGAGCAGTTCTTC.

The chain links TRBV12-5 to TRBJ2-1; 12 bases are a match to TRBD1. The CDR3 totals 15 residues. J gave up 9 bases and V 4 bases, and 7 bases lay outside the gene matches. CDR1 and CDR2 from the germline V gene are LGHNT and FRNRAP. CDR3 protein: CASGSGQGAKSEQFF. The DNA of the CDR3 is TGTGCTAGTGGTTCGGGACAGGGGGCTAAATCTGAGCAGTTCTTC. Full variable domain (outside the CDR3, taken from reference TRBV12-5 and TRBJ2-1): DARVTQTPRHKVTEMGQEVTMRCQPILGHNTVFWYRQTMMQGLELLAYFRNRAPLDDSGMPKDRFSAEMPDATLATLKIQPSEPRDSAVYFCASGSGQGAKSEQFFGPGTRLTVL.

The gene calls are TRBV5-6 and TRBJ1-1, with TRBD1 matching over 9 bases. The CDR3 is made up of 17 amino acids. V lost 4 bases and J lost 4; bases outside the gene matches: 14. Germline CDR1 and CDR2: SGHDT and YYEEEE. CDR3 protein: CASSISLIDRGVTEAFF. The DNA of the CDR3 is TGTGCCAGCAGCATCTCCCTCATCGACAGGGGGGTCACTGAAGCTTTCTTT.

V and J are TRBV9 and TRBJ2-7, with TRBD2 identical over 12 bases. CDR1 SGDLS and CDR2 YYNGEE come from the germline V gene. V lost 2 bases to trimming and J lost 2 bases; unmatched junction nucleotides: 5. The CDR3 runs to 16 residues. The CDR3 sequence: CASSVGTSGQTYEQYF. The CDR3 DNA sequence: TGTGCCAGCAGCGTTGGGACTAGCGGGCAGACCTACGAGCAGTACTTC.

This sequence joins TRBV11-2 and TRBJ2-5; D uncertain. Germline assignment: CDR1 SGHAT and CDR2 FQNNGV. The CDR3 extends over 13 amino acids. V was shortened by 8 bases and J by 4 bases, with 14 bases between the two germline ends. CDR3 sequence: CASYSEGGETQYF. CDR3 nucleotide sequence: TGTGCCAGCTATTCGGAAGGCGGAGAGACCCAGTACTTC.

The gene calls are TRBV20-1 and TRBJ2-3, with unresolved D. Germline CDR1 is DFQATT and CDR2 is SNEGSKA (reference sequence). The CDR3 is made up of 10 amino acids. V lost 6 bases to trimming and J lost 6 bases, with 7 bases between them. CDR3 sequence (DNA): TGCAGTGCCCGAACGGATACGCAGTATTTT. It translates to CSARTDTQYF.